Listed below are T cell receptor beta chains from one sample, sequenced in a study of T cell changes during pregnancy in multiple sclerosis. Repertoires were generated with immunoSEQ multiplex PCR, while TCRdb's copy carries only in-frame clones and drops some. The sample consists of tens of thousands of clones, 88% of them appearing once. The sample was CD8+ T cells from peripheral blood mononuclear cells, taken after pregnancy. These receptors were taken from a female donor in good health, enrolled as a control in a pregnancy study. Both conserved end residues are part of each CDR3. The D gene is left open where the match is weak. Clone size is not always given. Where it is, it says once, few, many or a class for expanded clones.

once	TRBV4-3	.	TRBJ2-4	CASSQDSPGVKNIQYF	TGCGCCAGCAGCCAAGATTCCCCGGGGGTCAAAAACATTCAGTACTTC
.	TRBV4-1	.	TRBJ1-5	CASSQDGWAGDQPQHF	TGCGCCAGCAGCCAAGATGGTTGGGCAGGGGATCAGCCCCAGCATTTT
.	TRBV7-9	.	TRBJ1-2	CATKTPGSDYGYTF	TGTGCCACCAAGACCCCAGGGTCTGACTATGGCTACACCTTC
.	TRBV7-9	.	TRBJ1-4	CASSLQSPNEKLFF	TGTGCCAGCAGCTTACAGTCCCCTAATGAAAAACTGTTTTTT
.	TRBV18	.	TRBJ1-2	CASSYSHLGYGYTF	TGTGCCAGCTCCTACAGTCATTTAGGCTATGGCTACACCTTC
.	TRBV9	TRBD1	TRBJ1-2	CASSPTGQGGGSYGYTF	TGTGCCAGCAGCCCAACGGGACAGGGCGGGGGATCCTATGGCTACACCTTC
.	TRBV7-8	.	TRBJ1-2	CASSPLLINYGYTF	TGTGCCAGCAGCCCACTCCTAATCAACTATGGCTACACCTTC
.	TRBV5-1	.	TRBJ2-7	CGEYEQYF	TGCGGAGAGTACGAGCAGTACTTC
few	TRBV29-1	.	TRBJ1-1	CSALEAEAFF	TGCAGTGCGCTGGAGGCTGAAGCTTTCTTT
once	TRBV2	.	TRBJ2-3	CASGDSGFDTQYF	TGTGCCAGCGGAGATTCGGGGTTCGATACGCAGTATTTT
.	TRBV15	.	TRBJ1-2	CATSPGGGPSYGYTF	TGTGCCACCAGCCCGGGGGGCGGCCCAAGTTATGGCTACACCTTC
.	TRBV6-5	TRBD1	TRBJ1-1	CASSYSRDRGYTEAFF	TGTGCCAGCAGTTACTCCCGGGACAGGGGGTACACTGAAGCTTTCTTT
once	TRBV7-8	TRBD1	TRBJ2-3	CASSPRTGSSDTQYF	TGTGCCAGCAGCCCGCGGACAGGTTCTTCAGATACGCAGTATTTT
.	TRBV27	.	TRBJ1-2	CASSPSTGPNYGYTF	TGTGCCAGCAGTCCGTCGACGGGTCCTAACTATGGCTACACCTTC
once	TRBV4-2	TRBD1	TRBJ2-7	CASSRKQGTEQYF	TGTGCCAGCAGCCGAAAACAGGGGACCGAGCAGTACTTC
.	TRBV4-1	.	TRBJ1-4	CASSHPGLEKLFF	TGCGCCAGCAGCCACCCAGGGCTAGAAAAACTGTTTTTT
few	TRBV5-6	.	TRBJ1-1	CASSLWGAEAFF	TGTGCCAGCAGCTTGTGGGGGGCTGAAGCTTTCTTT
.	TRBV4-1	TRBD1	TRBJ1-1	CASSQGQEAFF	TGCGCCAGCAGCCAGGGACAGGAAGCTTTCTTT
.	TRBV27	.	TRBJ1-1	CASSFYPQQGPNTEAFF	TGTGCCAGCAGTTTTTACCCCCAACAGGGACCGAACACTGAAGCTTTCTTT
.	TRBV20-1	.	TRBJ1-1	CSAWDTTEAFF	TGCAGTGCTTGGGACACCACTGAAGCTTTCTTT
.	TRBV4-3	TRBD1	TRBJ2-7	CASSERTGGEQYF	TGCGCCAGCAGCGAACGGACAGGGGGCGAGCAGTACTTC
.	TRBV5-1	TRBD1	TRBJ2-7	CASSFGQVSYEQYF	TGCGCCAGCAGCTTCGGACAGGTCTCCTACGAGCAGTACTTC
.	TRBV4-1	TRBD1	TRBJ1-1	CASSLFMTGTNTEAFF	TGCGCCAGCAGCCTTTTCATGACAGGGACGAACACTGAAGCTTTCTTT
.	TRBV5-1	.	TRBJ1-2	CASSLARNYGYTF	TGCGCCAGCAGCTTGGCTCGGAACTATGGCTACACCTTC
.	TRBV7-9	.	TRBJ2-7	CASSLRPDRDYEQYF	TGTGCCAGCAGCTTACGGCCGGACAGAGACTACGAGCAGTACTTC
once	TRBV4-3	.	TRBJ1-2	CASSQVWTDINYGYTF	TGCGCCAGCAGCCAAGTGTGGACAGACATTAACTATGGCTACACCTTC
.	TRBV5-6	TRBD1	TRBJ1-1	CASSRGRGLEAFF	TGTGCCAGCAGCCGCGGCAGGGGGCTTGAAGCTTTCTTT
.	TRBV4-3	.	TRBJ1-5	CASSQGQGSNQPQHF	TGCGCCAGCAGCCAAGGGCAGGGGAGCAATCAGCCCCAGCATTTT
.	TRBV5-1	.	TRBJ2-2	CASSLVTGNTGELFF	TGCGCCAGCAGCTTGGTTACGGGGAACACCGGGGAGCTGTTTTTT
few	TRBV10-3	.	TRBJ1-5	CAISARRGNQPQHF	TGTGCCATCAGTGCGCGTAGAGGGAACCAGCCCCAGCATTTT
.	TRBV19	.	TRBJ1-1	CASSPGLAGTEAFF	TGTGCCAGTAGTCCAGGACTCGCTGGCACTGAAGCTTTCTTT
.	TRBV6-4	.	TRBJ2-6	CASSDGSSGANVLTF	TGTGCCAGCAGTGACGGGAGCTCTGGGGCCAACGTCCTGACTTTC
.	TRBV13	TRBD2	TRBJ2-5	CASSVGGVPETQYF	TGTGCCAGCAGTGTCGGGGGGGTGCCGGAGACCCAGTACTTC
.	TRBV5-1	.	TRBJ1-1	CASSRSPSDSEAFF	TGCGCCAGCAGCCGAAGCCCCTCCGACAGTGAAGCTTTCTTT
.	TRBV14	.	TRBJ1-3	CASSPEGTGRFDSGNTIYF	TGTGCCAGCAGCCCCGAGGGTACAGGGCGATTTGACTCTGGAAACACCATATATTTT
.	TRBV27	TRBD2	TRBJ2-1	CASTDSGGAFEQFF	TGTGCCAGCACGGATAGCGGGGGGGCATTCGAGCAGTTCTTC
.	TRBV5-6	TRBD1	TRBJ1-1	CASSLITGVGVNTEAFF	TGTGCCAGCAGCTTAATTACAGGGGTAGGAGTGAACACTGAAGCTTTCTTT
.	TRBV4-1	TRBD1	TRBJ2-7	CASSQGRTGYEQYF	TGCGCCAGCAGCCAAGGTAGGACAGGCTACGAGCAGTACTTC
.	TRBV9	.	TRBJ1-2	CASERGNYGYTF	TGTGCCAGCGAGAGGGGGAACTATGGCTACACCTTC
.	TRBV4-1	TRBD1	TRBJ2-7	CASSLTGATSYEQYF	TGCGCCAGCAGCCTCACAGGGGCCACCTCCTACGAGCAGTACTTC
few	TRBV9	.	TRBJ1-5	CASSDGGSNQPQHF	TGTGCCAGCAGCGACGGGGGTAGCAATCAGCCCCAGCATTTT
.	TRBV4-3	TRBD1	TRBJ2-1	CASSQGGQGDYNEQFF	TGCGCCAGCAGCCAAGGGGGACAGGGAGATTACAATGAGCAGTTCTTC
.	TRBV4-1	.	TRBJ2-2	CASSRPRSGELFF	TGCGCCAGCAGCCGTCCTAGATCCGGGGAGCTGTTTTTT
once	TRBV28	.	TRBJ2-3	CASSSAGGVTDTQYF	TGTGCCAGCAGTTCCGCCGGGGGAGTCACAGATACGCAGTATTTT
.	TRBV4-2	.	TRBJ2-5	CASSQAIGGETQYF	TGTGCCAGCAGCCAAGCCATAGGGGGAGAGACCCAGTACTTC
.	TRBV7-7	.	TRBJ2-2	CASSLGGPTGELFF	TGTGCTAGCAGCTTAGGGGGGCCCACCGGGGAGCTGTTTTTT
.	TRBV6-1	.	TRBJ1-5	CASVRGTVLNQPQHF	TGTGCCAGCGTCAGGGGAACAGTTTTGAATCAGCCCCAGCATTTT
.	TRBV7-9	TRBD1	TRBJ1-2	CASSFSVQGPYGYTF	TGTGCCAGCAGCTTCAGCGTACAGGGGCCCTATGGCTACACCTTC
.	TRBV19	.	TRBJ1-1	CASSIGATEAFF	TGTGCCAGTAGTATAGGGGCGACTGAAGCTTTCTTT
.	TRBV6-5	.	TRBJ2-3	CASRSDKGPDTQYF	TGTGCCAGCAGATCCGACAAGGGGCCAGATACGCAGTATTTT
.	TRBV28	.	TRBJ2-5	CASTDRQDGKTQYF	TGTGCCAGCACCGATCGGCAGGATGGAAAGACCCAGTACTTC
.	TRBV11-1	TRBD2	TRBJ2-5	CASRSAGGKETQYF	TGTGCCAGCAGATCAGCGGGGGGGAAAGAGACCCAGTACTTC
.	TRBV27	.	TRBJ2-3	CASSHLLGAVTVDLPYF	TGTGCCAGCAGTCACTTATTAGGTGCAGTCACGGTCGACTTGCCCTATTTT
.	TRBV6-5	.	TRBJ2-2	CASYEGETGELFF	TGTGCCAGCTATGAGGGGGAGACCGGGGAGCTGTTTTTT
once	TRBV4-3	.	TRBJ2-1	CASTPNWGVNEQFF	TGCGCCAGCACCCCAAATTGGGGGGTCAATGAGCAGTTCTTC